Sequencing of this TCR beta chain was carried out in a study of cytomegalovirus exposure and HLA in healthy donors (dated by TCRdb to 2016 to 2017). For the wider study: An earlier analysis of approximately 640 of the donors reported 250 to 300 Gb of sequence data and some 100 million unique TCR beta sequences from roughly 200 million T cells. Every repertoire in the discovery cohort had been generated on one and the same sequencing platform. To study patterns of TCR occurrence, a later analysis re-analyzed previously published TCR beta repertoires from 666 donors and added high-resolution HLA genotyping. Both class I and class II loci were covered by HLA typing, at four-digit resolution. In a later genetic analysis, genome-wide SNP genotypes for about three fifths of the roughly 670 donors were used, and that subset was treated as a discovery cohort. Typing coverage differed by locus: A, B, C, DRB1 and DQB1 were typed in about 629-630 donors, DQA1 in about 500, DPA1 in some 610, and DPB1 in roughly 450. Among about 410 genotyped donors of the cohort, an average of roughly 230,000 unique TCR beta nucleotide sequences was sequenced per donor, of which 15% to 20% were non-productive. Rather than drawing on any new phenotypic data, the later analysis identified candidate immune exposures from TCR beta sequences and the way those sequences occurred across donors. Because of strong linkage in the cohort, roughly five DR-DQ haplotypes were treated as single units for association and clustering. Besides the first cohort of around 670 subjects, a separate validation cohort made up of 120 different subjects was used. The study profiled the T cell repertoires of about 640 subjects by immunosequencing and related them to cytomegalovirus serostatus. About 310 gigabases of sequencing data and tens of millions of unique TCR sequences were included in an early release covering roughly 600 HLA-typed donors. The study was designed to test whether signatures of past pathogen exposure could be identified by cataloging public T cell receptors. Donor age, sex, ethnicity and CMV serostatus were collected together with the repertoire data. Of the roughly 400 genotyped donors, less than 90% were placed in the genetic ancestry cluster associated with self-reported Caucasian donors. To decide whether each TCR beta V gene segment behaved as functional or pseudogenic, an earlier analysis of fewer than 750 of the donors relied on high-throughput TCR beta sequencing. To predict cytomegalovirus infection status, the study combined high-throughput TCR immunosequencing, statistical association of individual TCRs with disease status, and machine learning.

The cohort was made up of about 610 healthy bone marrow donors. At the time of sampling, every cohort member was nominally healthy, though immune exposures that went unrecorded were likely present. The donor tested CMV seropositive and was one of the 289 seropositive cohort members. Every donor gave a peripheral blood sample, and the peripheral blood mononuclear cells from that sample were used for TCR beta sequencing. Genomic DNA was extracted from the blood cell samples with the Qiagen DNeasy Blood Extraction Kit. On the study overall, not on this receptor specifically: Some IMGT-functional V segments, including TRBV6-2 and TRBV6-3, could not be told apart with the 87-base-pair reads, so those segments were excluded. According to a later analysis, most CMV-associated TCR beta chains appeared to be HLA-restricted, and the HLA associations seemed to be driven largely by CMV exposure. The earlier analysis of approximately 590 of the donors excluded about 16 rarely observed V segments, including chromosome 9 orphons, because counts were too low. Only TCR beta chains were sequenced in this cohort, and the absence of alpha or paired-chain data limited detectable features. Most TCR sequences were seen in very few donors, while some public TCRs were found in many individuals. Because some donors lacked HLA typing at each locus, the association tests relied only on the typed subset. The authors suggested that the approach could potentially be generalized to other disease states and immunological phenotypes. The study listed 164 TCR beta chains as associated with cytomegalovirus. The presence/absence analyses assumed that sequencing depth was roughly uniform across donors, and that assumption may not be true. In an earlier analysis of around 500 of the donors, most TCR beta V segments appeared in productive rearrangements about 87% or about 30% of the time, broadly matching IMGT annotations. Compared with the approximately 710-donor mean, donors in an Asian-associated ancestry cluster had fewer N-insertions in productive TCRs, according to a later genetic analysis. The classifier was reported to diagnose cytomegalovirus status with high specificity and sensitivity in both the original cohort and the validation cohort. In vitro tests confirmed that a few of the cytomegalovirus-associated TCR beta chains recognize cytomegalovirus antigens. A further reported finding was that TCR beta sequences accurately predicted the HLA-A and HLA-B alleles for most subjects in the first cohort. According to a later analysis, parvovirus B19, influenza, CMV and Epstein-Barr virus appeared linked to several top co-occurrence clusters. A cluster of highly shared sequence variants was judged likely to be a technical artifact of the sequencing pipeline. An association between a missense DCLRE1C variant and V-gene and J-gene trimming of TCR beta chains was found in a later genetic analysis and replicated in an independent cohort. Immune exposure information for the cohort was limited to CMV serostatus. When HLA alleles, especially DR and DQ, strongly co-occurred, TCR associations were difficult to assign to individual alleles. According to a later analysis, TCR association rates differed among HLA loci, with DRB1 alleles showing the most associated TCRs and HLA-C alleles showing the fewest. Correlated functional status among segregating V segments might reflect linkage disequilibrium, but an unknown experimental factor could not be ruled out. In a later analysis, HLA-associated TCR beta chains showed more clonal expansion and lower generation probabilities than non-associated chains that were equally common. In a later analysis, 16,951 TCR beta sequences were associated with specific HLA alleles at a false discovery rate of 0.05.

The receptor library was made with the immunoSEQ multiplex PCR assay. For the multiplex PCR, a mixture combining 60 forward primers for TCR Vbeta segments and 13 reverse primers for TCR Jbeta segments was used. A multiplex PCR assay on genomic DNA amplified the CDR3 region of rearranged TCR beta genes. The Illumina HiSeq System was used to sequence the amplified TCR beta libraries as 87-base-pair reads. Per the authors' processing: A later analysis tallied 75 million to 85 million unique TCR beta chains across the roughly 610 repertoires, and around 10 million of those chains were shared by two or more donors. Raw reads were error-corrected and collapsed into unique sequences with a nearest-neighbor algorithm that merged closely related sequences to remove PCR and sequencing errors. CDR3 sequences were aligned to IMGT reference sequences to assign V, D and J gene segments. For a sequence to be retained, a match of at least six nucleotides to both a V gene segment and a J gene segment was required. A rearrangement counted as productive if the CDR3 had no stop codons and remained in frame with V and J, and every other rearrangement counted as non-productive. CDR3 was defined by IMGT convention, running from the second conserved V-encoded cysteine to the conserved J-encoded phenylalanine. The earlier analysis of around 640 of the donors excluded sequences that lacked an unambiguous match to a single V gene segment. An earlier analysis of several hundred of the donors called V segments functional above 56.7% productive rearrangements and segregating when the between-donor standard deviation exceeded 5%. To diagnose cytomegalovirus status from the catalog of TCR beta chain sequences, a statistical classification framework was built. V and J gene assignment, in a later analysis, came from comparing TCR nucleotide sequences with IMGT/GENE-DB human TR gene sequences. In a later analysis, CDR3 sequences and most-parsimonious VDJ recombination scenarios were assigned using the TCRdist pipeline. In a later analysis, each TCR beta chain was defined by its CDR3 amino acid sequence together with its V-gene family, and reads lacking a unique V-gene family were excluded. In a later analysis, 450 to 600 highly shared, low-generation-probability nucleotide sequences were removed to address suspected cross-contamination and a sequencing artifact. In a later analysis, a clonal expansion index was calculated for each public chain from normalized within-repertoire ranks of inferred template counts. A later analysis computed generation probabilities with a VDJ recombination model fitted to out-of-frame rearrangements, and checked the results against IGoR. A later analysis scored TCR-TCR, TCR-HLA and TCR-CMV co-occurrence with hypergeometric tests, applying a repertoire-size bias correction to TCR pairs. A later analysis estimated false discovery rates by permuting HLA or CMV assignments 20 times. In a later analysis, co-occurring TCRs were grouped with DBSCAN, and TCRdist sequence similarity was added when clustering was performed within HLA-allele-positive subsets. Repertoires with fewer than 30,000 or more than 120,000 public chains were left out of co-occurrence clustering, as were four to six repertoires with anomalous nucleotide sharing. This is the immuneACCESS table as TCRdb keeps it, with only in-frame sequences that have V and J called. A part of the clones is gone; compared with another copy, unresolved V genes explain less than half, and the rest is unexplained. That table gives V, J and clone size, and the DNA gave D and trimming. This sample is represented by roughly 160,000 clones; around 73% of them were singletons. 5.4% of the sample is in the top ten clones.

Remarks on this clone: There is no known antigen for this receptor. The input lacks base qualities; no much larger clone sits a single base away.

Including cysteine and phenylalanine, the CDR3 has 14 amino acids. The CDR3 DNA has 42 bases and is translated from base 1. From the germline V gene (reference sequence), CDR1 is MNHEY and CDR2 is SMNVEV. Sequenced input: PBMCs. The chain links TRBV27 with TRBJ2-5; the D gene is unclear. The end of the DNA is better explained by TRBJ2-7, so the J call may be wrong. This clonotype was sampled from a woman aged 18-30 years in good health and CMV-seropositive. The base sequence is TGTGCCAGCAGTTTATCTTCCGCCTCCTACGAGCAGTACTTC. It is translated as CASSLSSASYEQYF.